Below are 16 T cell receptor beta chains sequenced from a single sample in a study of cytomegalovirus exposure and HLA in healthy donors. PCR employed 60 Vbeta and 13 Jbeta primers. The table came from immunoSEQ multiplex PCR; TCRdb's copy has only in-frame clones and leaves some out. The data hold roughly 150,000 clones, with roughly 73% observed a single time. Sequenced material: PBMCs. These receptors were obtained from a man between 18 and 35 years old in good health and CMV-seropositive.

The chain recombines TRBV7-9 with TRBJ2-1; 8 positions agree with TRBD2. Germline V gene data show CDR1 as SEHNR and CDR2 as FQNEAQ (reference sequence). The CDR3 spans 17 residues. Losses at the gene ends were 1 base for V and 6 bases for J; bases not matched to a gene: 11. The CDR3 nucleotides are TGTGCCAGCAGCTTAGATCTGGCTAGCGGGTACATCAATGAGCAGTTCTTC. Residues: CASSLDLASGYINEQFF.

The J gene is TRBJ1-1, the V gene TRBV9; D gene ambiguous. With 6 bases removed from V and 3 bases from J, the gap between germline ends came to 12 bases. Germline V gene data show CDR1 as SGDLS and CDR2 as YYNGEE. The CDR3 runs to 13 residues. The CDR3: CASNEEGYTEAFF. The CDR3 nucleotides read TGTGCCAGCAACGAGGAGGGATACACTGAAGCTTTCTTT.

The chain is built from TRBV29-1 and TRBJ2-1, with 7 bases that match TRBD2. Germline V CDR1 and CDR2: SQVTM, ANQGSEA. The CDR3 runs to 17 residues. Trimming cost V 2 bases and J 8 bases; bases outside gene matches: 18. Here the CDR3 DNA reads TGCAGCGTTGAACCCAATGGAGGCGGGAGTTTGGGATATGAGCAGTTCTTC. Its translation is CSVEPNGGGSLGYEQFF.

This clone has only a few counts. The chain carries TRBV6-1 and TRBJ2-2; 7 nucleotides agree with TRBD1. The germline CDR1 and CDR2 sequences are MNHNS and SASEGT. Trimming at V came to 7 bases and at J to 5 bases, leaving 4 bases not matched to a gene. This CDR3 contains 13 residues. The CDR3 region is CASIRRGTGELFF. CDR3 DNA: TGTGCCAGCATTCGCAGGGGGACCGGGGAGCTGTTTTTT.

The genes are TRBV4-2 and TRBJ1-1; D gene ambiguous. The CDR3 is 15 residues long. CDR1 is LGHNA and CDR2 is YNFKEQ in the germline V gene. The V gene lost 3 bases and the J gene lost 2 bases, with 13 bases spanning the gap. CDR3 bases: TGTGCCAGCAGCCAGGAGGTAGGCCTAAACACTGAAGCTTTCTTT. Its translation is CASSQEVGLNTEAFF.

This sequence joins TRBV28 and TRBJ2-7, with 9 bases aligning to TRBD1. Germline loops: CDR1 MDHEN, CDR2 SYDVKM. V was pared by 6 bases and J by 5 bases, with 2 bases of the junction left unmatched. CDR3 size: 12 residues. Here the CDR3 reads CASRRDRDEQYF. The CDR3 nucleotides read TGTGCCAGCAGGCGGGACAGGGACGAGCAGTACTTC.

This clone was seen a few times. The V and J genes are TRBV7-9 and TRBJ1-4, with TRBD1 identical over 9 bases. V was clipped by 4 bases and J by 8 bases; unmatched bases: 8. Germline values: CDR1 SEHNR, CDR2 FQNEAQ (reference sequence). The CDR3 extends over 15 amino acids. The CDR3 is CASSSQRTGVEKLFF. Here the CDR3 DNA reads TGTGCCAGCAGCTCGCAACGGACAGGGGTGGAAAAACTGTTTTTT.

The chain joins TRBV11-2 to TRBJ2-2; D gene ambiguous. Germline-derived CDR1 and CDR2 are SGHAT and FQNNGV. The CDR3 is 15 amino acids. V lost 5 bases and J 0 bases, leaving 10 bases between the germline ends. The CDR3 sequence is CASSVTTANTGELFF. CDR3 coding DNA: TGTGCCAGCAGCGTGACAACCGCGAACACCGGGGAGCTGTTTTTT. The full variable domain, with the rest looked up from reference TRBV11-2 and TRBJ2-2, is EAGVAQSPRYKIIEKRQSVAFWCNPISGHATLYWYQQILGQGPKLLIQFQNNGVVDDSQLPKDRFSAERLKGVDSTLKIQPAKLEDSAVYLCASSVTTANTGELFFGEGSRLTVL.

This chain uses TRBV5-6 with TRBJ1-5, with D tentatively TRBD1 (5 bases). The CDR3 consists of 17 residues. Trimming pared 2 bases from V and 0 bases from J, leaving 15 bases between. Germline CDR1 and CDR2: SGHDT and YYEEEE. Written as DNA, the CDR3 is TGTGCCAGCAGCTTCGGTGGGGGGTTTAATAGCAATCAGCCCCAGCATTTT. It translates to CASSFGGGFNSNQPQHF.

The chain has TRBV11-2 and TRBJ2-1; D possibly corresponds to TRBD2 (6 bases). The CDR3 runs to 13 residues. The germline V and J ends were trimmed by 2 bases and 6 bases, with 8 bases remaining between them. Germline V lookup: CDR1 SGHAT, CDR2 FQNNGV. The CDR3 is CASSLLGGNEQFF. The CDR3, as DNA: TGTGCCAGCAGCTTACTGGGAGGCAATGAGCAGTTCTTC.

The gene calls are TRBV2 and TRBJ2-3; TRBD1 matches at 9 bases. This CDR3 region has 16 residues. Trimming cost V 2 bases and J 5 bases; bases outside gene matches: 8. Looked up from germline, CDR1 is SNHLY and CDR2 is FYNNEI. The CDR3: CASSEWVTGGGDTQYF. The CDR3 DNA is TGTGCCAGCAGTGAATGGGTCACAGGGGGCGGAGATACGCAGTATTTT.

The chain employs TRBV27 and TRBJ2-7; 9 nucleotides line up with TRBD1. Germline loops: CDR1 MNHEY, CDR2 SMNVEV (reference sequence). The CDR3 sequence is 16 residues long. The J segment lost 2 bases and the V segment lost 6 bases, leaving 11 bases of the junction unmatched. The CDR3 nucleotides are TGTGCCAGCAGCCAGAGGACAGGGGCGCCGACCTACGAGCAGTACTTC. Its translation: CASSQRTGAPTYEQYF.

The chain joins TRBV10-3 to TRBJ2-7; tentative D call: TRBD1 (5 bases). Looked up from germline, CDR1 is ENHRY and CDR2 is SYGVKD. This CDR3 spans 14 amino acids. V lost 3 bases to trimming and J lost 2 bases, with 11 bases between them. The CDR3 reads CAISDAGKTYEQYF. The DNA for the CDR3 is TGTGCCATCAGTGATGCAGGGAAAACCTACGAGCAGTACTTC.

The chain uses TRBV28 and TRBJ2-3; TRBD2 matches at 10 bases. CDR1 is MDHEN and CDR2 is SYDVKM in the germline V gene. Losses at the gene ends were 4 bases for V and 4 bases for J; bases not matched to a gene: 8. This CDR3 is 16 amino acids long. The CDR3 nucleotides read TGTGCCAGCAGTTCACATCTAGCGGGAGCTGCAGATACGCAGTATTTT. It specifies CASSSHLAGAADTQYF.

The rearrangement links TRBV4-1 to TRBJ2-7, with 7 bases fitting TRBD1. The CDR3 totals 16 residues. From germline, CDR1 is MGHRA and CDR2 YSYEKL. Trimming at V came to 4 bases and at J to 6 bases, leaving 15 bases not matched to a gene. CDR3 residues: CASSLFATGLLGEQYF. In DNA, the CDR3 is TGCGCCAGCAGCCTTTTCGCGACAGGGCTGTTGGGCGAGCAGTACTTC.

This chain links TRBV2 with TRBJ2-7, with TRBD1 matching 9 bases. CDR3 length: 15 amino acids. Germline trimming cut 0 bases from V and 1 base from J; bases unmatched to any gene: 1. Germline V gives CDR1 SNHLY, CDR2 FYNNEI. CDR3 DNA sequence: TGTGCCAGCAGTGAAGCCGGGACAGGGTCCTACGAGCAGTACTTC. Protein: CASSEAGTGSYEQYF.